These 24 T cell receptor beta chains were sequenced from one sample in a study of cytomegalovirus exposure and HLA in healthy donors. Profiled with immunoSEQ multiplex PCR; TCRdb holds only in-frame clones, not every one. The sample holds tens of thousands of clones, 70% to 90% seen once. The sample was PBMCs. The receptors come from a woman between 18 and 29 years old in good health and CMV-seropositive.

The rearrangement joins TRBV7-6 to TRBJ2-5; TRBD2 agrees at 13 bases. V trimming: 5 bases; J trimming: 5 bases; junction bases outside the gene matches: 8. The CDR3 is 16 residues long. Germline CDR1 reads SGHVS; CDR2 reads FNYEAQ. The CDR3 is CASSRMTSGGPETQYF. The CDR3 DNA reads as TGTGCCAGCAGCCGCATGACTAGCGGGGGGCCGGAGACCCAGTACTTC.

CDR3 in DNA: TGTGCCAGCGGCGGAAACAATTTCAATGAGCAGTTCTTC. This codes for CASGGNNFNEQFF. V and J are TRBV16 and TRBJ2-1; D uncertain. This CDR3 region has 13 residues. Germline CDR1 KGHSY, CDR2 FQNENV. V lost 8 bases to trimming and J lost 6 bases, with 14 bases between them.

There are a few counts of this clone. V and J are TRBV6-4 and TRBJ2-2, with 7 bases that match TRBD2. This CDR3 is built from 16 residues. V trimming: 7 bases; J trimming: 3 bases; junction bases outside the gene matches: 11. The V gene's germline CDR1 is MRHNA and CDR2 SNTAGT. CDR3 residues: CASKFLAGDDTGELFF. DNA of the CDR3: TGTGCCAGCAAATTTCTGGCGGGAGACGACACCGGGGAGCTGTTTTTT.

J is TRBJ2-3 and V is TRBV6-4, with a possible D match to TRBD2 (7 bases). Per germline, CDR1 MRHNA and CDR2 SNTAGT. The CDR3 contains 14 residues. V dropped 3 bases and J dropped 4 bases, with 11 bases sitting between them. The CDR3 DNA is TGTGCCAGCAGTGAAGGGGAGGGGGCAGATACGCAGTATTTT. It translates to CASSEGEGADTQYF.

This clone was seen just once. The chain joins TRBV7-9 to TRBJ2-4; D is perhaps TRBD1 (5 bases). Germline V lookup: CDR1 SEHNR, CDR2 FQNEAQ (reference sequence). The CDR3 totals 13 residues. Trimming cost V 2 bases and J 8 bases, with 10 bases left between them. The CDR3 here is CASSLQGVHIQYF. For the CDR3, the DNA is TGTGCCAGCAGCTTACAGGGTGTCCACATTCAGTACTTC.

The gene calls are TRBV7-2 and TRBJ2-5; 7 bases line up with TRBD1. Germline V gene lookup returns CDR1 SGHTA and CDR2 FQGNSA. With V trimmed by 3 bases and J by 4 bases, 5 bases remained unmatched. This CDR3 has 14 amino acids. CDR3 loop: CASSFRTGPETQYF. CDR3 in DNA: TGTGCCAGCAGCTTCCGGACAGGACCAGAGACCCAGTACTTC.

This clone appeared once. This chain joins TRBV29-1 and TRBJ1-1; D possibly corresponds to TRBD1 (6 bases). Germline CDR1 and CDR2: SQVTM and ANQGSEA. The CDR3 has 12 amino acids. Trimming took off 5 bases at V and 1 base at J, with 8 bases between the two ends. DNA for the CDR3: TGCAGCGTTAACAGGGCGAACACTGAAGCTTTCTTT. It codes for CSVNRANTEAFF.

The chain links TRBV11-2 to TRBJ2-7, with 9 nucleotides matching TRBD2. V lost 3 bases and J lost 7; bases outside the gene matches: 7. The CDR3 extends over 14 amino acids. The germline gives CDR1 SGHAT, CDR2 FQNNGV. CDR3 sequence: CASSFQSGGREQYF. CDR3 bases: TGTGCCAGCAGCTTTCAAAGCGGGGGGCGGGAGCAGTACTTC.

This chain joins TRBV4-1 and TRBJ2-1; 9 nucleotides match TRBD1. The CDR3 is 13 residues long. J lost 15 bases, V lost 0 bases, and 6 bases had no gene match. Germline CDR1 reads MGHRA; CDR2 reads YSYEKL. CDR3 amino acids: CASSQDRDRAWFF. For the CDR3, the DNA is TGCGCCAGCAGCCAAGATAGGGACAGGGCCTGGTTCTTC.

The V call is TRBV27, the J call TRBJ1-5, with D hard to call. Germline assignment: CDR1 MNHEY and CDR2 SMNVEV (reference sequence). V lost 2 bases, J lost 7 bases, and 18 bases lay in between. The CDR3 extends over 16 amino acids. The DNA of the CDR3 is TGTGCCAGCAGTTTAAGCGGCAGGTCCTCCACCCAGCCCCAGCATTTT. It translates to CASSLSGRSSTQPQHF.

V usage is TRBV6-5 and J usage is TRBJ2-2; 12 nucleotides align to TRBD2. This CDR3 is 16 amino acids long. CDR1 and CDR2 (germline): MNHEY, SVGAGI. The ends lost 4 bases at V and 6 bases at J; junction bases unmatched: 6. CDR3 nucleotide sequence: TGTGCCAGCAGTTTCCTAGCGGGAGGGCCGTCCGGGGAGCTGTTTTTT. It codes for CASSFLAGGPSGELFF.

The rearrangement links TRBV5-1 to TRBJ2-2; TRBD2 is a possible D gene (5 bases). The CDR3 has 14 residues. V was clipped by 4 bases and J by 1 base, with 8 bases between them. The V gene's germline CDR1 is SGHRS and CDR2 YFSETQ. CDR3 sequence (DNA): TGCGCCAGCAGCCCTCGGGAGAACACCGGGGAGCTGTTTTTT. This codes for CASSPRENTGELFF.

This clone was picked up one time. This chain connects TRBV30 to TRBJ2-5; a possible D gene is TRBD2 (6 bases). V dropped 2 bases and J dropped 5 bases, with 15 bases sitting between them. This CDR3 contains 14 residues. Germline V gene data show CDR1 as GTSNPN and CDR2 as SVGIG (reference sequence). CDR3 amino acids: CAWSSRRVFETQYF. CDR3 bases: TGTGCCTGGAGTTCACGGAGGGTTTTCGAGACCCAGTACTTC. Based on the CDR3 plus reference TRBV30 and TRBJ2-5, the full variable domain is SQTIHQWPATLVQPVGSPLSLECTVEGTSNPNLYWYRQAAGRGLQLLFYSVGIGQISSEVPQNLSASRPQDRQFILSSKKLLLSDSGFYLCAWSSRRVFETQYFGPGTRLLVL.

This chain joins TRBV5-6 and TRBJ2-7, with D possibly TRBD2 on 5 matching bases. CDR1 and CDR2 from the germline V gene are SGHDT and YYEEEE. V dropped 0 bases and J dropped 6 bases, with 16 bases sitting between them. The length of the CDR3 is 15 residues. The CDR3 region is CASSLAGPRVGEQYF. CDR3 nucleotides: TGTGCCAGCAGCTTGGCCGGGCCGCGGGTTGGCGAGCAGTACTTC.

This chain joins TRBV4-1 and TRBJ1-4, with no clear D. This CDR3 is 15 amino acids long. CDR1 MGHRA and CDR2 YSYEKL come from the germline V gene. The V gene lost 0 bases and the J gene lost 4 bases, with 9 bases spanning the gap. CDR3 nucleotide sequence: TGCGCCAGCAGCCAAGATTCCGGGGATAATGAAAAACTGTTTTTT. Amino acids: CASSQDSGDNEKLFF.

This chain's CDR3 is CASGRDIGREAFF. In nucleotides, the CDR3 is TGTGCCAGCGGAAGGGACATAGGCCGTGAAGCTTTCTTT. The V gene is TRBV18, the J gene TRBJ1-1, with a weak D call TRBD1 (6 bases). Trimming shortened V by 8 bases and J by 7 bases, and 17 bases separated the two germline ends. The CDR3 is 13 residues long. Looked up from germline, CDR1 is KGHSH and CDR2 is LQKENI.

The chain employs TRBV7-9 and TRBJ2-1, with a weak D call TRBD1 (6 bases). Germline CDR1 and CDR2: SEHNR and FQNEAQ (reference sequence). Trimming left V 1 base short and J 4 bases short, with 11 bases between. CDR3 size: 15 residues. Here the CDR3 DNA reads TGTGCCAGCAGCTTAGGGACAGAGCAGTACAATGAGCAGTTCTTC. This encodes CASSLGTEQYNEQFF.

V usage is TRBV4-1 and J usage is TRBJ2-3; 10 bases match TRBD2. V trimming: 3 bases; J trimming: 4 bases; junction bases outside the gene matches: 16. This CDR3 is built from 19 residues. Germline-derived CDR1 and CDR2 are MGHRA and YSYEKL. The CDR3 region has the DNA TGCGCCAGCAGCCACCTACAGCAACTAGCGGGATTTTTTTCAGATACGCAGTATTTT. It specifies CASSHLQQLAGFFSDTQYF.

The chain recombines TRBV4-2 with TRBJ1-1; D unresolved. V was shortened by 7 bases and J by 0 bases, with 15 bases between the two germline ends. Germline values: CDR1 LGHNA, CDR2 YNFKEQ. The CDR3 spans 15 residues. The CDR3 loop reads CASTLGGVMNTEAFF. The CDR3 DNA sequence: TGTGCCAGCACCCTAGGCGGAGTCATGAACACTGAAGCTTTCTTT.

This clone was detected only a few times. The CDR3 loop is CASSAAGGTEAFF. As DNA, the CDR3 is TGTGCCAGCTCGGCGGCAGGGGGCACTGAAGCTTTCTTT. The chain couples TRBV18 to TRBJ1-1, with TRBD1 identical over 7 bases. After removal of 6 bases from V and 4 bases from J, the junction contained 5 bases not matched to a gene. The CDR3 has 13 residues. Per germline, CDR1 KGHSH and CDR2 LQKENI. Supplemented by reference TRBV18 and TRBJ1-1, the full variable domain reads NAGVMQNPRHLVRRRGQEARLRCSPMKGHSHVYWYRQLPEEGLKFMVYLQKENIIDESGMPKERFSAEFPKEGPSILRIQQVVRGDSAAYFCASSAAGGTEAFFGQGTRLTVV.

The chain couples TRBV7-9 to TRBJ2-3; 7 nucleotides line up with TRBD2. Per the germline V gene, CDR1 is SEHNR and CDR2 is FQNEAQ (reference sequence). Losses at the gene ends were 1 base for V and 0 bases for J; bases not matched to a gene: 4. The length of the CDR3 is 16 residues. CDR3 DNA: TGTGCCAGCAGCTTAGGAGCGGGAACTAGCACAGATACGCAGTATTTT. It yields the protein CASSLGAGTSTDTQYF.

The count of this clone is one. The rearrangement joins TRBV19 to TRBJ1-1; 8 bases map to TRBD1. Germline V lookup: CDR1 LNHDA, CDR2 SQIVND (reference sequence). The CDR3 has 14 amino acids. Trimming took 3 bases from V and 11 from J; bases not matched to a gene: 11. The CDR3 reads CASSIVATTGEAFF. CDR3 DNA sequence: TGTGCCAGTAGTATTGTGGCCACGACAGGGGAGGCTTTCTTT.

This chain links TRBV5-6 with TRBJ2-1, with a possible D match to TRBD2 (6 bases). Germline assignment: CDR1 SGHDT and CDR2 YYEEEE. V lost 4 bases and J 5 bases, leaving 19 bases between the germline ends. The CDR3 is 16 amino acids. CDR3 in amino acids: CASSRTIREFNNEQFF. In DNA form, the CDR3 reads TGTGCCAGCAGCCGCACTATTCGGGAGTTTAACAATGAGCAGTTCTTC.

Concerning this clone: The junction differs from germline at one of its ends, possibly a read error. CDR3 DNA: TGTGCCAGCAGCGTACAGGGGAGCAACTCTGGCTACACCTTC. The encoded protein is CASSVQGSNSGYTF. The chain links TRBV9 to TRBJ1-2; TRBD1 might be the D (6 bases). CDR1 is SGDLS, CDR2 YYNGEE, per germline. The CDR3 contains 14 residues.